These 6 T cell receptor beta chains share one sample of origin, sequenced in a study of siplizumab effects on memory and regulatory T cells. Data came from immunoSEQ multiplex PCR; TCRdb stores just in-frame clones and leaves some out. Of 99,000 or so clones in the sample, about 93% are singletons; the top ten hold 0.32%. Sequences were obtained from CD4+ T cells sorted from blood. Receptors were obtained from a human donor in good health.

The chain has TRBV29-1 and TRBJ2-2; maybe TRBD1 (5 bases). The CDR3 extends over 13 amino acids. From germline, CDR1 is SQVTM and CDR2 ANQGSEA. Trimming left V 2 bases short and J 7 bases short, with 11 bases between. This chain's CDR3 is CSVEPGHGGELFF. The CDR3 DNA is TGCAGCGTTGAACCAGGGCATGGCGGGGAGCTGTTTTTT.

The chain carries TRBV7-8 and TRBJ2-5; D might be TRBD2 (6 bases). Between the trimmed V and J ends, which lost 4 bases and 4 bases, there was a span of 7 bases. CDR1 SGHVS and CDR2 FQNEAQ come from the germline V gene. There are 12 residues in the CDR3. This chain's CDR3 is CASSSAGETQYF. The CDR3 nucleotides are TGTGCCAGCAGCTCAGCGGGAGAGACCCAGTACTTC. The whole variable domain, remainder taken from reference TRBV7-8 and TRBJ2-5, is GAGVSQSPRYKVAKRGQDVALRCDPISGHVSLFWYQQALGQGPEFLTYFQNEAQLDKSGLPSDRFFAERPEGSVSTLKIQRTQQEDSAVYLCASSSAGETQYFGPGTRLLVL.

The rearrangement joins TRBV15 to TRBJ2-7, with 8 bases matching TRBD1. Trimming at V came to 1 base and at J to 5 bases, leaving 4 bases not matched to a gene. The CDR3 extends over 14 amino acids. CDR1 and CDR2 (germline): LNHNV, YYDKDF (reference sequence). CDR3 loop: CATSRGTGNNEQYF. In nucleotides, the CDR3 is TGTGCCACCAGCAGAGGGACAGGGAACAACGAGCAGTACTTC. The variable domain in full, with the rest retrieved from reference TRBV15 and TRBJ2-7, is DAMVIQNPRYQVTQFGKPVTLSCSQTLNHNVMYWYQQKSSQAPKLLFHYYDKDFNNEADTPDNFQSRRPNTSFCFLDIRSPGLGDTAMYLCATSRGTGNNEQYFGPGTRLTVT.

The chain recombines TRBV29-1 with TRBJ1-2, with 7 bases fitting TRBD1. Losses at the gene ends were 6 bases for V and 3 bases for J; bases not matched to a gene: 4. Germline assignment: CDR1 SQVTM and CDR2 ANQGSEA. CDR3 length: 12 amino acids. The CDR3 DNA is TGCAGCGTCGGGACAGTCTACTATGGCTACACCTTC. This encodes CSVGTVYYGYTF.

V usage is TRBV4-3 and J usage is TRBJ1-2, with 8 bases aligning to TRBD1. Germline values: CDR1 LGHNA, CDR2 YSLEER. Trimming removed 0 bases from V and 3 bases from J; junction bases left unmatched: 18. This CDR3 is 20 amino acids long. The DNA for the CDR3 is TGCGCCAGCAGCCAAGAGGTGGGACAGGTGGTGTTTTTGGACGACTATGGCTACACCTTC. Its translation: CASSQEVGQVVFLDDYGYTF.

The chain joins TRBV7-2 to TRBJ1-5; D perhaps matches TRBD1 (6 bases). The CDR3 contains 15 residues. CDR1 is SGHTA and CDR2 is FQGNSA in the germline V gene. The ends were cut back, 5 bases at V and 6 bases at J, with 17 bases in the middle. The CDR3 DNA follows: TGTGCCAGCAGCCCTCAGGGGTTTGTCGGTCAGCCCCAGCATTTT. Its protein product is CASSPQGFVGQPQHF.